Listed here is a single TCR beta chain. What it recognizes is unknown. Produced via immunoSEQ multiplex PCR; TCRdb's table is partial and in-frame only. Of more than 110,000 clones listed, 80% to 95% are singletons. The sample comes from a study of T cell responses to AZD1222 COVID-19 vaccine. Notes on the study in general: Regions 160-218 and 743-854 held dominance among vaccine-associated CD4 TCRs, which spanned spike. Elevations in Spike-specific TCR breadth and depth followed administration of two AZD1222 doses. Nearly half of the spike-specific TCRs reportedly recognize variant regions that carry no mutations. Clonal diversity was possibly underestimated, and white British individuals and females predominated among donors.

The sequencing used peripheral blood, collected 28 days after the second AZD1222 dose. This receptor was obtained from an adult who received the AZD1222 COVID-19 vaccine.

CDR3 in amino acids: CASSQDWGWTNYGYTF. DNA for the CDR3: TGTGCCAGCAGCCAAGATTGGGGTTGGACGAACTATGGCTACACCTTC. This chain connects TRBV14 to TRBJ1-2; D is unresolved. This CDR3 has 16 residues. In germline, CDR1 is SGHDN, CDR2 FVKESK. The ends were cut back, 0 bases at V and 2 bases at J, with 13 bases in the middle.